The sequence of this TCR beta chain was determined in a study of blood T cell repertoires in COVID-19. The overall study: COVID-19 samples, acute and convalescent, were from the United States, Italy and Spain. T cells, B-cell-depleted T cells, or PBMCs provided the cDNA or gDNA that served as material.

The CDR3 totals 14 residues. V was clipped by 8 bases and J by 1 base, with 14 bases between them. Germline V gene lookup returns CDR1 KGHSH and CDR2 LQKENI. Using immunoSEQ multiplex PCR, the repertoire was profiled, and TCRdb retains in-frame clones only, with some absent. The repertoire has approximately 250,000 clones, around 87% of them found once; the top ten carry approximately 4%. This receptor was identified in a man aged 18 to 29 with active or convalescent COVID-19. The sample was peripheral blood. The chain uses TRBV18 and TRBJ1-2; D is possibly TRBD1 (6 bases). CDR3 nucleotides: TGTGCCAGCACTTATGACAGGCTTAACTATGGCTACACCTTC. It encodes CASTYDRLNYGYTF.